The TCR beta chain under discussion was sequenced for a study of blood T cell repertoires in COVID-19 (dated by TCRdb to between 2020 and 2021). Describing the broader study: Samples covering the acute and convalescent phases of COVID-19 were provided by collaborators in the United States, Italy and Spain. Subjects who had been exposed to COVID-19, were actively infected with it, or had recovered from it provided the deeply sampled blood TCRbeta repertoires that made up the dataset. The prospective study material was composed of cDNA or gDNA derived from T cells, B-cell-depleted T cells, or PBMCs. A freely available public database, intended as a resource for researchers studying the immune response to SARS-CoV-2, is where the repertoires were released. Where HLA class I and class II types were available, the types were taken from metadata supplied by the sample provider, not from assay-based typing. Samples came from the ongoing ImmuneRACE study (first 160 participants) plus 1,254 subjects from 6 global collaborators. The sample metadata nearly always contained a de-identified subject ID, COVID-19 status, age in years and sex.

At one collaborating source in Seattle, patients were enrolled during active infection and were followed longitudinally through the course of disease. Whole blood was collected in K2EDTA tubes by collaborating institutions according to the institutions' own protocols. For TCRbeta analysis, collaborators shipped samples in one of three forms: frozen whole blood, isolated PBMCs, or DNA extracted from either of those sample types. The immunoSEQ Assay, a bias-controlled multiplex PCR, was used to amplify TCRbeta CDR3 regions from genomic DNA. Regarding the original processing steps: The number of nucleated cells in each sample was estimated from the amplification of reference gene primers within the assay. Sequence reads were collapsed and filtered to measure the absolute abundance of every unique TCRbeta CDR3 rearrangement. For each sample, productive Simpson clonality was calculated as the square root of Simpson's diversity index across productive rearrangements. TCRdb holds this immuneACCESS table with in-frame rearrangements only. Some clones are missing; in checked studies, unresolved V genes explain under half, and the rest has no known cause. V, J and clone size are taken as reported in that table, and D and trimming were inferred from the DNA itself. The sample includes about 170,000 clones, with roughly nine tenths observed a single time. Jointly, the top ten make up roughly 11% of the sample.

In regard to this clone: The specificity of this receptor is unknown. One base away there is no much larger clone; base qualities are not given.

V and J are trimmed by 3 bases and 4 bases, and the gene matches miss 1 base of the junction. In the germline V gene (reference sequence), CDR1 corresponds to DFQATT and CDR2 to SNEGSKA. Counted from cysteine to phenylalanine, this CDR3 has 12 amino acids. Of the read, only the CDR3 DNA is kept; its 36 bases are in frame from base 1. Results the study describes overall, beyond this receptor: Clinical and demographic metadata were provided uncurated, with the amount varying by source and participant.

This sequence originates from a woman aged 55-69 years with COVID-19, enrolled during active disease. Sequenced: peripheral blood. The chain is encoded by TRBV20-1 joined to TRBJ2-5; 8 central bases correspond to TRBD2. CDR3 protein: CSASAGGETQYF. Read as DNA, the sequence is TGCAGTGCTAGTGCGGGAGGAGAGACCCAGTACTTC.